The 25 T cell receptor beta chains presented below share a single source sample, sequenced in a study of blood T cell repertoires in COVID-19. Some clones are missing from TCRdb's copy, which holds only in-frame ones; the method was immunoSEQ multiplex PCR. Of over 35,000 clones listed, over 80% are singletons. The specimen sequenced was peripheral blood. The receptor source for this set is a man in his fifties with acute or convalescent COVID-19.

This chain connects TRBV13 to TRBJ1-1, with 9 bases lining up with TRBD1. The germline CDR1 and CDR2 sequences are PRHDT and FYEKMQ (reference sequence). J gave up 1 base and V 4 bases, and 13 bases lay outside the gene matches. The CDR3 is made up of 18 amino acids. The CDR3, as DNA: TGTGCCAGCAGCTCCCAAAAATATCCGGGACAGGGGAACACTGAAGCTTTCTTT. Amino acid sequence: CASSSQKYPGQGNTEAFF.

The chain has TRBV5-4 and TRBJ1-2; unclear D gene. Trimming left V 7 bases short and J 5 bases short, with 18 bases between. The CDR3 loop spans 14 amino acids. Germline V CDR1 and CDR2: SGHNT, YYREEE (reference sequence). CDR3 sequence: CASLGGGFRYGYTF. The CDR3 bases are TGTGCCAGCTTGGGAGGTGGTTTTCGGTATGGCTACACCTTC.

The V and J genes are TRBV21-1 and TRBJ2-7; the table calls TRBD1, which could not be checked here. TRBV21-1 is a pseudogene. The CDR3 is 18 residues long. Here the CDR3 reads CASSKGDDGQANTYEQYF. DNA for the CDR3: TGTGCCAGCAGCAAAGGGGACGATGGACAGGCCAATACCTACGAGCAGTACTTC.

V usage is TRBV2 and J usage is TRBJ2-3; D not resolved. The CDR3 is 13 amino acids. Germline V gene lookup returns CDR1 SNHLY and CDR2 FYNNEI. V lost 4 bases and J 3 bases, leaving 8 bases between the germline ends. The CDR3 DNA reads TGTGCCAGCAGTGTGAGGCTGACAGATACGCAGTATTTT. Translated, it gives CASSVRLTDTQYF.

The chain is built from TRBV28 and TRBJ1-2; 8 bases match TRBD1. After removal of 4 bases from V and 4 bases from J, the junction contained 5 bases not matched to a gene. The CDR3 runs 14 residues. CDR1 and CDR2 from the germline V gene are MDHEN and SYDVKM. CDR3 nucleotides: TGTGCCAGCAGTTCGGGACAGGCAGTCTATGGCTACACCTTC. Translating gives CASSSGQAVYGYTF.

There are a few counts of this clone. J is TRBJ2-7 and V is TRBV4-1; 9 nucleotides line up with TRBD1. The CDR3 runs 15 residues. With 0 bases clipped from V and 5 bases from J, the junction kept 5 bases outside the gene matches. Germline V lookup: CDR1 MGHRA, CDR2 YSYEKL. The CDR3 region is CASSQDPQGADEQYF. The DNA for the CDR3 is TGCGCCAGCAGCCAAGATCCACAGGGGGCCGACGAGCAGTACTTC.

The CDR3 reads CAWSYGNYEQYF. The CDR3 nucleotides are TGTGCCTGGAGTTACGGGAATTACGAGCAGTACTTC. This chain joins TRBV30 and TRBJ2-7, with D perhaps TRBD2 (5 bases). The germline V gene has CDR1 GTSNPN and CDR2 SVGIG (reference sequence). The CDR3 contains 12 residues. With 2 bases removed from V and 4 bases from J, the gap between germline ends came to 9 bases.

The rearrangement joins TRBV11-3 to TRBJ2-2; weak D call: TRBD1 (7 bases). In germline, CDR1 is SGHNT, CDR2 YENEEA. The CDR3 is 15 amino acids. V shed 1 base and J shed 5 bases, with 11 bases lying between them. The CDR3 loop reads CASSLAGGLTGELFF. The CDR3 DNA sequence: TGTGCCAGCAGCTTAGCAGGGGGGCTTACCGGGGAGCTGTTTTTT.

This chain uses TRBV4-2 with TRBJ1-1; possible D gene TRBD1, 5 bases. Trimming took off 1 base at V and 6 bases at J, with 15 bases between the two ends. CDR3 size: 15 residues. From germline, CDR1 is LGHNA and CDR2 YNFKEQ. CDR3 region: CASSQARTGGSEAFF. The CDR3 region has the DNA TGTGCCAGCAGCCAAGCTAGGACGGGGGGGTCTGAAGCTTTCTTT.

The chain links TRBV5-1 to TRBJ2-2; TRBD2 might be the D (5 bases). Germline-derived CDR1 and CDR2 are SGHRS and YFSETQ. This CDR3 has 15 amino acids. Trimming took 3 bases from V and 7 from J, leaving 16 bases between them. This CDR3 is CASSWSIVGGGELFF. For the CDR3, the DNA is TGCGCCAGCAGCTGGAGTATCGTCGGAGGCGGGGAGCTGTTTTTT.

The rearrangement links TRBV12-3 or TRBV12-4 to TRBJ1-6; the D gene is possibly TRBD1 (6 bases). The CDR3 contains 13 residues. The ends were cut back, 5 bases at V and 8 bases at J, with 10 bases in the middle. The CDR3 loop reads CASSLNRDSPLHF. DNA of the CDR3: TGTGCCAGCAGTCTCAACAGGGATTCACCCCTCCACTTT.

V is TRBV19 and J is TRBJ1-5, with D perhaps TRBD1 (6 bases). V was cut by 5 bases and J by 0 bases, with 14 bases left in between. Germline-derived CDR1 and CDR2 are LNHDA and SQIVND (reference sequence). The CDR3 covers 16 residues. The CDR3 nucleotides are TGTGCCAGTAGTCCACAGGGAGGGAATAGCAATCAGCCCCAGCATTTT. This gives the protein CASSPQGGNSNQPQHF.

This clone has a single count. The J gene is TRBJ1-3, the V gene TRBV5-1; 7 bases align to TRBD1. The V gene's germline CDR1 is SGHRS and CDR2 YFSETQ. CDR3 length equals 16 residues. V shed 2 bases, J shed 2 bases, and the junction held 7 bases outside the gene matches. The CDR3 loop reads CASSFSGTATGNTIYF. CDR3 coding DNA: TGCGCCAGCAGCTTCTCCGGGACAGCGACTGGAAACACCATATATTTT.

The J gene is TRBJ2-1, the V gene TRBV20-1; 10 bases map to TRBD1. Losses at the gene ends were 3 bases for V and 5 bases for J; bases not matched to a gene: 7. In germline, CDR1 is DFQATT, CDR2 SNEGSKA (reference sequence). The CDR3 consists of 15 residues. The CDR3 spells CSASRQGATNNEQFF. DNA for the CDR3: TGCAGTGCTAGTAGACAGGGGGCAACTAACAATGAGCAGTTCTTC.

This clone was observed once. CDR3 nucleotide sequence: TGTGCCAGCAGCCAAGATGTCAGGGAGGGCGAGCAGTACTTC. It yields the protein CASSQDVREGEQYF. The genes are TRBV3-1 (or the pseudogene TRBV3-2) and TRBJ2-7; 7 bases line up with TRBD2. This CDR3 is 14 amino acids long. V lost 0 bases, J lost 6 bases, and 5 bases stayed unmatched. Germline CDR1 is LGHDT and CDR2 is YNNKEL (reference sequence).

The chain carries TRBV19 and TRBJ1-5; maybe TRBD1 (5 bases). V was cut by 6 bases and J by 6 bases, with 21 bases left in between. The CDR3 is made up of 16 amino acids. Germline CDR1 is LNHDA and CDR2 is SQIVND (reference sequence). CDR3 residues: CASSPRGRGGIQPQHF. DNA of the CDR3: TGTGCCAGTAGCCCTAGAGGTCGGGGGGGAATTCAGCCCCAGCATTTT.

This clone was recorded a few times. This CDR3 is CASSQSYRGATNEKLFF. CDR3 DNA: TGCGCCAGCAGCCAATCTTACAGGGGGGCAACTAATGAAAAACTGTTTTTT. V is TRBV4-1 and J is TRBJ1-4, with TRBD1 identical over 8 bases. CDR1 is MGHRA, CDR2 YSYEKL, per germline. The length of the CDR3 is 17 residues. The trim removed 2 bases at V and 0 bases at J, leaving 5 bases unmatched.

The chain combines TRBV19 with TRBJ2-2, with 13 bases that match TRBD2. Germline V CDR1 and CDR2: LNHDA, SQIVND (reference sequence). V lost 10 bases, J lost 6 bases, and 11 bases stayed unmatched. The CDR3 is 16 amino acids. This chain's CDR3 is CATTKIGLAGAGELFF. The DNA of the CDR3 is TGTGCCACCACAAAGATAGGACTAGCGGGAGCCGGGGAGCTGTTTTTT.

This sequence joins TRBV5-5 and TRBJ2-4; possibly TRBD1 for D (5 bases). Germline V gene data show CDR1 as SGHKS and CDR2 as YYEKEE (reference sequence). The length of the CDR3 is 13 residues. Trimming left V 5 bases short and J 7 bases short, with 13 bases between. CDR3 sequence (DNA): TGTGCCAGCAGTGGCCAGGGAATCAACATTCAGTACTTC. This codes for CASSGQGINIQYF.

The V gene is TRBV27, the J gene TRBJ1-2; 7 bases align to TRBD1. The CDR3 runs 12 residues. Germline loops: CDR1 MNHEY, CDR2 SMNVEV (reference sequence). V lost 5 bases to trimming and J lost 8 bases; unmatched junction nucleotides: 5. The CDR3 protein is CASSPRTGGYTF. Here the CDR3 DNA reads TGTGCCAGCAGTCCCCGGACAGGAGGCTACACCTTC.

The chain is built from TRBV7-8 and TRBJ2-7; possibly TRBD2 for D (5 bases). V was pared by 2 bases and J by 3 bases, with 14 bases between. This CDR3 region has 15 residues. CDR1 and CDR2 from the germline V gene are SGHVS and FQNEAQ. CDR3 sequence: CASSLTAGPYYEQYF. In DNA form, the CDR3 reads TGTGCCAGCAGCTTAACCGCGGGCCCTTACTACGAGCAGTACTTC.

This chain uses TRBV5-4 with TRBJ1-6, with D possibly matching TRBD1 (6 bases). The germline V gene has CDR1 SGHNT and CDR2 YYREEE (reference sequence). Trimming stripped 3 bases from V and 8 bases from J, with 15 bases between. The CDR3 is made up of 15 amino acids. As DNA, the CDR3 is TGTGCCAGCAGCTCCCCGGACAGAGCGGATTCACCCCTCCACTTT. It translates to CASSSPDRADSPLHF.

CDR3 in amino acids: CATSDLPGYGETQYF. CDR3 bases: TGTGCCACCAGTGATTTGCCGGGTTACGGAGAGACCCAGTACTTC. V and J are TRBV24-1 and TRBJ2-5, with D hard to call. Germline loops: CDR1 KGHDR, CDR2 SFDVKD. The CDR3 spans 15 residues. V was cut by 0 bases and J by 4 bases, with 11 bases left in between.

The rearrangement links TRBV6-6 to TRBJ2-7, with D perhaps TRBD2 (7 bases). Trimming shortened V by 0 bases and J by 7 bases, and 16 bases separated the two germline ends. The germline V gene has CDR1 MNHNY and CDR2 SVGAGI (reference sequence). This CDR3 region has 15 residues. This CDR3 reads CASSYSRGGSGEQYF. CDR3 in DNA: TGTGCCAGCAGTTACTCGAGGGGGGGGAGTGGAGAGCAGTACTTC.

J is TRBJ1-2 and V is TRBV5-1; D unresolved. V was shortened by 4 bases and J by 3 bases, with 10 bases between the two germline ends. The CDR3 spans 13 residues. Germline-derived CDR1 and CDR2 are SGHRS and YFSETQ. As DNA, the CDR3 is TGCGCCAGCAGCATCACCGCGGACTATGGCTACACCTTC. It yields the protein CASSITADYGYTF.